One and the same sample provided the 26 T cell receptor beta chains below, sequenced in a study of blood T cell repertoires in COVID-19. The protocol was immunoSEQ multiplex PCR, while the TCRdb copy is restricted to in-frame clones and leaves out a portion. The sample includes around 260,000 clones, around 87% of them seen just once. The specimen was peripheral blood. These receptors came from a woman aged 40 to 49 who had recovered from COVID-19.

This chain links TRBV30 with TRBJ1-6, with no clear D. The V gene lost 3 bases and the J gene lost 5 bases, with 14 bases spanning the gap. The CDR3 consists of 15 residues. Germline loops: CDR1 GTSNPN, CDR2 SVGIG (reference sequence). CDR3 bases: TGTGCCTGGAGCCAACTCCGGGGAAATAATTCACCCCTCCACTTT. It codes for CAWSQLRGNNSPLHF.

The V call is TRBV20-1, the J call TRBJ2-7; tentative D call: TRBD1 (7 bases). The germline V and J ends were trimmed by 6 bases and 9 bases, with 15 bases remaining between them. From germline, CDR1 is DFQATT and CDR2 SNEGSKA (reference sequence). This CDR3 is built from 11 residues. For the CDR3, the DNA is TGCAGTGCACCTAATCAGGGGGGGCAGTACTTC. As protein: CSAPNQGGQYF.

CDR3 sequence (DNA): TGTGCCAGCAGTCTAGGGACAGGGGCGAACACTGAAGCTTTCTTT. Residues: CASSLGTGANTEAFF. The V gene is TRBV27, the J gene TRBJ1-1; 10 nucleotides agree with TRBD1. CDR1 and CDR2 from the germline V gene are MNHEY and SMNVEV (reference sequence). The V segment lost 5 bases and the J segment 1 base; nucleotides outside the gene matches: 4. This CDR3 has 15 amino acids.

V and J are TRBV6-2 or TRBV6-3 and TRBJ1-6, with unresolved D. Germline V gene sequence: CDR1 MNHEY, CDR2 SVGEGT. Trimming shortened V by 6 bases and J by 8 bases, and 8 bases separated the two germline ends. The CDR3 runs 12 residues. The CDR3 DNA is TGTGCCAGCAGCCTGGGAGATTCACCCCTCCACTTT. It specifies CASSLGDSPLHF.

V usage is TRBV5-5 and J usage is TRBJ1-2; TRBD1 aligns across 7 bases. The V segment lost 0 bases and the J segment 7 bases; nucleotides outside the gene matches: 9. Germline lookup yields CDR1 SGHKS and CDR2 YYEKEE (reference sequence). The CDR3 extends over 15 amino acids. CDR3 DNA sequence: TGTGCCAGCAGCTTGGAGGGCAGGGGGAGCAGTGGCTACACCTTC. It encodes CASSLEGRGSSGYTF.

V usage is TRBV5-1 and J usage is TRBJ1-2; TRBD1 is a possible D gene (6 bases). Trimming shortened V by 3 bases and J by 4 bases, and 10 bases separated the two germline ends. CDR1 and CDR2 from the germline V gene are SGHRS and YFSETQ. The CDR3 loop spans 13 amino acids. In DNA, the CDR3 is TGCGCCAGCAGCTGGGACAACTCCTATGGCTACACCTTC. Its translation is CASSWDNSYGYTF.

This sequence joins TRBV20-1 and TRBJ1-1, with 10 bases matching TRBD1. The V and J ends lost 3 bases and 1 base, in that order; junction bases with no gene match: 5. From germline, CDR1 is DFQATT and CDR2 SNEGSKA (reference sequence). CDR3 length: 15 amino acids. DNA of the CDR3: TGCAGTGCTAGTCGGACAGGGGGAGGGAACACTGAAGCTTTCTTT. It translates to CSASRTGGGNTEAFF.

This clone was picked up a small number of times. The V and J genes are TRBV4-3 and TRBJ2-7; D perhaps matches TRBD1 (5 bases). This CDR3 contains 15 residues. V was cut by 0 bases and J by 2 bases, with 11 bases left in between. Germline V lookup: CDR1 LGHNA, CDR2 YSLEER. This CDR3 is CASSQDRGWTYEQYF. CDR3 nucleotides: TGCGCCAGCAGCCAAGATAGGGGATGGACCTACGAGCAGTACTTC.

V gene TRBV7-2 combines with J gene TRBJ2-1; 10 bases are shared with TRBD1. The CDR3 is 15 residues long. The junction had 4 bases not matched to a gene; V was cut back by 1 base and J by 7 bases. The germline gives CDR1 SGHTA, CDR2 FQGNSA. CDR3 nucleotide sequence: TGTGCCAGCAGCTTAGGACAGGGGGCAGGAAATGAGCAGTTCTTC. Translating gives CASSLGQGAGNEQFF.

The V and J genes are TRBV7-9 and TRBJ2-7; maybe TRBD1 (5 bases). The CDR3 length is 13 residues. Germline V CDR1 and CDR2: SEHNR, FQNEAQ (reference sequence). The V end lost 0 bases, the J end lost 6 bases, and 9 bases lay between the germline ends. Here the CDR3 DNA reads TGTGCCAGCAGCTTAGCGGAAAGGGGCGAGCAGTACTTC. Amino acids: CASSLAERGEQYF.

The chain joins TRBV7-2 to TRBJ2-4, with 7 positions matching TRBD1. There are 13 residues in the CDR3. V was pared by 4 bases and J by 7 bases, with 4 bases of the junction left unmatched. CDR1 SGHTA and CDR2 FQGNSA come from the germline V gene. The CDR3 DNA sequence: TGTGCCAGCAGCTCGGACAGGTCTAACATTCAGTACTTC. It is translated as CASSSDRSNIQYF. Drawing the rest from reference TRBV7-2 and TRBJ2-4, the complete variable domain is GAGVSQSPSNKVTEKGKDVELRCDPISGHTALYWYRQSLGQGLEFLIYFQGNSAPDKSGLPSDRFSAERTGGSVSTLTIQRTQQEDSAVYLCASSSDRSNIQYFGAGTRLSVL.

This clone was counted between two and nine times. V gene TRBV6-5 combines with J gene TRBJ1-1; D is perhaps TRBD1 (6 bases). The CDR3 consists of 12 residues. With 8 bases removed from V and 3 bases from J, the gap between germline ends came to 10 bases. Per germline, CDR1 MNHEY and CDR2 SVGAGI. This CDR3 reads CASYGGYTEAFF. Written as DNA, the CDR3 is TGTGCCAGCTATGGGGGCTACACTGAAGCTTTCTTT.

This rearrangement joins TRBV2 to TRBJ2-1; 9 nucleotides line up with TRBD1. CDR1 and CDR2 (germline): SNHLY, FYNNEI. The CDR3 loop spans 16 amino acids. Trimming cost V 6 bases and J 6 bases; bases outside gene matches: 12. The chain's CDR3 is CASRDSGTGTTNEQFF. CDR3 in DNA: TGTGCCAGCAGGGACTCCGGGACAGGGACCACCAATGAGCAGTTCTTC.

The chain is built from TRBV10-2 and TRBJ1-6; the match to TRBD1 covers 8 bases. The CDR3 consists of 16 residues. From germline, CDR1 is WSHSY and CDR2 SAAADI. V was clipped by 8 bases and J by 9 bases; unmatched bases: 15. In DNA, the CDR3 is TGCGCCAGCTCACTTCTTTTGACAGGGGACGGTTCACCCCTCCACTTT. Its translation: CASSLLLTGDGSPLHF.

Only one count was recorded for this clone. The CDR3 spells CAWSPPGLVVHELFF. The CDR3 DNA is TGTGCCTGGAGCCCTCCGGGACTAGTGGTCCACGAGCTGTTTTTT. The chain is built from TRBV30 and TRBJ2-2; TRBD2 matches at 8 bases. After removal of 3 bases from V and 11 bases from J, the junction contained 14 bases not matched to a gene. This CDR3 has 15 amino acids. Germline CDR1 is GTSNPN and CDR2 is SVGIG (reference sequence).

The V call is TRBV2, the J call TRBJ1-2; the D gene is possibly TRBD1 (5 bases). Looked up from germline, CDR1 is SNHLY and CDR2 is FYNNEI. The CDR3 covers 15 residues. V gave up 6 bases and J gave up 4 bases, with 18 bases separating them. The CDR3 reads CASSDQVQVFYGYTF. CDR3 nucleotides: TGTGCCAGCAGCGATCAGGTACAGGTGTTCTATGGCTACACCTTC.

The chain uses TRBV21-1 and TRBJ2-7; the table calls TRBD2, which could not be checked here. TRBV21-1 is classified as a pseudogene. The CDR3 has 19 amino acids. The CDR3 nucleotides read TGTGCCAGCAGCAAAGGACCAGCGGGGGGGATAGACATCTCCTACGAGCAGTACTTC. Its translation: CASSKGPAGGIDISYEQYF.

The chain employs TRBV28 and TRBJ2-5, with D perhaps matching TRBD2 (5 bases). The germline V and J ends were trimmed by 6 bases and 5 bases, with 16 bases remaining between them. Germline CDR1 and CDR2: MDHEN and SYDVKM. This CDR3 comprises 14 residues. CDR3 sequence reads: CASSSGIGYETQYF. In nucleotides, the CDR3 is TGTGCCAGCAGCTCGGGAATTGGGTACGAGACCCAGTACTTC.

This clone has just a few counts. The V call is TRBV2, the J call TRBJ2-7; the D is unclear. Germline V lookup: CDR1 SNHLY, CDR2 FYNNEI. This CDR3 region has 10 residues. The ends were cut back, 6 bases at V and 6 bases at J, with 6 bases in the middle. The CDR3 is CASRYSEQYF. The CDR3 DNA follows: TGTGCCAGCAGGTATAGCGAGCAGTACTTC. Full variable domain (remainder filled in from reference TRBV2 and TRBJ2-7): EPEVTQTPSHQVTQMGQEVILRCVPISNHLYFYWYRQILGQKVEFLVSFYNNEISEKSEIFDDQFSVERPDGSNFTLKIRSTKLEDSAMYFCASRYSEQYFGPGTRLTVT.

This clone occurred a few times. This rearrangement joins TRBV10-1 to TRBJ1-6, with TRBD1 as a possible D gene (6 bases). Germline CDR1 and CDR2: WNHNN and SYGVQD (reference sequence). The CDR3 is 13 amino acids. The ends were cut back, 10 bases at V and 4 bases at J, with 11 bases in the middle. The CDR3 DNA sequence: TGCGCCAACTCAGGGGTTTATAATTCACCCCTCCACTTT. It encodes CANSGVYNSPLHF.

This chain links TRBV3-1 (or the pseudogene TRBV3-2) with TRBJ2-1; 10 nucleotides agree with TRBD2. The V gene's germline CDR1 is LGHDT and CDR2 YNNKEL (reference sequence). This CDR3 is built from 12 residues. V dropped 4 bases and J dropped 13; count of bases not matched to a gene: 4. The CDR3 protein is CASSPLAGFQFF. In DNA form, the CDR3 reads TGTGCCAGCAGCCCACTAGCGGGGTTTCAGTTCTTC.

The chain combines TRBV2 with TRBJ1-1; 7 nucleotides line up with TRBD1. CDR3 length: 16 residues. V shed 5 bases, J shed 0 bases, and the junction held 9 bases outside the gene matches. CDR1 and CDR2 (germline): SNHLY, FYNNEI. For the CDR3, the DNA is TGTGCCAGCAGTACAAATTTGGGACAGCTGAACACTGAAGCTTTCTTT. Its translation is CASSTNLGQLNTEAFF.

The J gene is TRBJ2-1, the V gene TRBV4-1; TRBD2 is a possible D gene (7 bases). Germline V gene sequence: CDR1 MGHRA, CDR2 YSYEKL. The CDR3 contains 15 residues. The ends were cut back, 6 bases at V and 4 bases at J, with 16 bases in the middle. CDR3 in DNA: TGCGCCAGCAGTCTATCCGGGGGGCAGTACAATGAGCAGTTCTTC. This codes for CASSLSGGQYNEQFF.

The rearrangement uses TRBV4-1 and TRBJ1-1; no definite D call. The CDR3 consists of 16 residues. Germline CDR1 and CDR2: MGHRA and YSYEKL. V lost 0 bases, J lost 2 bases, and 13 bases lay in between. This CDR3 reads CASSQEEGRVNTEAFF. CDR3 nucleotide sequence: TGCGCCAGCAGCCAAGAGGAGGGTCGGGTAAACACTGAAGCTTTCTTT.

The rearrangement links TRBV30 to TRBJ2-2, with D perhaps matching TRBD1 (6 bases). Trimming shortened V by 0 bases and J by 4 bases, and 15 bases separated the two germline ends. The CDR3 covers 16 residues. Looked up from germline, CDR1 is GTSNPN and CDR2 is SVGIG (reference sequence). The CDR3 DNA reads as TGTGCCTGGAGTGTGGTCTCTAGAGGGGGCACCGGGGAGCTGTTTTTT. This translates into CAWSVVSRGGTGELFF. Full variable domain (outside the CDR3, taken from reference TRBV30 and TRBJ2-2): SQTIHQWPATLVQPVGSPLSLECTVEGTSNPNLYWYRQAAGRGLQLLFYSVGIGQISSEVPQNLSASRPQDRQFILSSKKLLLSDSGFYLCAWSVVSRGGTGELFFGEGSRLTVL.

This chain's CDR3 is CASSDSREKLFF. The CDR3 region has the DNA TGCGCCAGCAGTGACTCGAGGGAAAAACTGTTTTTT. This chain connects TRBV10-1 to TRBJ1-4; no clear D. CDR3 length: 12 residues. V gave up 3 bases and J gave up 8 bases, with 7 bases separating them. The germline V gene encodes CDR1 WNHNN and CDR2 SYGVQD (reference sequence).